This T cell receptor (beta chain) was obtained from a study of T-cell reconstitution after alpha-beta-depleted transplantation in children. Library preparation (for TCRbeta) was performed with unique molecular identifiers. TCRdb fed the PCR reads into MiXCR, producing one record per CDR3 protein. The sample has 500,000 or so distinct CDR3 sequences; approximately 30% are singletons. The germline V gene has CDR1 SGHRS and CDR2 YFSETQ. The CDR3 contains 13 residues. V was clipped by 4 bases and J by 10 bases; unmatched bases: 10. Sequenced material: PBMCs from the stem cell graft donor, taken from the stem cell graft. V usage is TRBV5-1 and J usage is TRBJ2-5; 7 bases agree with TRBD2. This receptor was identified in a human donor who donated a stem cell graft to a child with aplastic anemia. DNA of the CDR3: TGCGCCAGCAGCCAGCTTGAGCGGGAAAACCAGTACTTC. Translation gives CASSQLERENQYF.